The 8 T cell receptor beta chains below were found in one sample sequenced in a study of a mutant IDH1 vaccine in newly diagnosed glioma. Time point given: week 23, last vaccination. The content of each vaccine dose was 300 ug of mutant IDH1 20-mer peptide, and topical imiquimod accompanied it. Sequencing used immunoSEQ multiplex PCR; TCRdb keeps in-frame clones, though not all of them. The sample carries approximately 44,000 clones, about 91% recorded once. What these receptors recognize is not known. Sequenced material: PBMCs, taken from a glioma patient whose treatment included an IDH1 peptide vaccine. The receptors shown here come from a man aged 50 to 60 with glioma.

V usage is TRBV7-8 and J usage is TRBJ2-4, with 9 bases that match TRBD1. With V trimmed by 5 bases and J by 0 bases, 5 bases remained unmatched. The CDR3 is 16 residues long. Germline lookup yields CDR1 SGHVS and CDR2 FQNEAQ. CDR3 protein: CASSPRTGVAKNIQYF. DNA for the CDR3: TGTGCCAGCAGCCCTCGGACAGGGGTAGCCAAAAACATTCAGTACTTC.

The chain uses TRBV5-1 and TRBJ2-7; maybe TRBD1 (6 bases). Per germline, CDR1 SGHRS and CDR2 YFSETQ. V was trimmed by 4 bases and J by 4 bases, leaving 18 bases between them. This CDR3 is built from 15 residues. CDR3: CASSRSGQPGYEQYF. The DNA of the CDR3 is TGCGCCAGCAGCCGATCTGGACAGCCGGGGTACGAGCAGTACTTC. The whole variable domain, remainder taken from reference TRBV5-1 and TRBJ2-7, is KAGVTQTPRYLIKTRGQQVTLSCSPISGHRSVSWYQQTPGQGLQFLFEYFSETQRNKGNFPGRFSGRQFSNSRSEMNVSTLELGDSALYLCASSRSGQPGYEQYFGPGTRLTVT.

The CDR3 loop is CASSTGDRGSTEAFF. The CDR3 DNA is TGCGCCAGCAGCACAGGGGACAGGGGCTCCACTGAAGCTTTCTTT. The V call is TRBV5-1, the J call TRBJ1-1; 10 bases are a match to TRBD1. The CDR3 extends over 15 amino acids. Trimming removed 4 bases from V and 4 bases from J; junction bases left unmatched: 7. Per germline, CDR1 SGHRS and CDR2 YFSETQ.

V is TRBV29-1 and J is TRBJ2-3, with TRBD1 matching 10 bases. Per the germline V gene, CDR1 is SQVTM and CDR2 is ANQGSEA. The CDR3 runs 14 residues. Germline trimming cut 7 bases from V and 4 bases from J; bases unmatched to any gene: 8. CDR3 loop: CSAETGGGADTQYF. For the CDR3, the DNA is TGCAGCGCTGAGACAGGGGGCGGCGCAGATACGCAGTATTTT.

This clone was found once. The chain links TRBV7-2 to TRBJ2-3; 7 bases agree with TRBD1. Germline lookup yields CDR1 SGHTA and CDR2 FQGNSA. The CDR3 consists of 14 residues. V shed 3 bases and J 6 bases; nucleotides not matched to a gene: 6. The CDR3 sequence is CASSFIRGRDTQYF. The CDR3 DNA is TGTGCCAGCAGCTTTATTAGGGGGCGGGATACGCAGTATTTT.

The chain has TRBV5-1 and TRBJ2-1; TRBD2 aligns across 9 bases. Trimming cost V 0 bases and J 6 bases; bases outside gene matches: 7. This CDR3 region has 16 residues. Per germline, CDR1 SGHRS and CDR2 YFSETQ. CDR3 sequence (DNA): TGCGCCAGCAGCTTGGCCGGGGGGACTAGCAGCAATGAGCAGTTCTTC. Amino acid sequence: CASSLAGGTSSNEQFF. Together with reference TRBV5-1 and TRBJ2-1, the CDR3 gives the full variable domain: KAGVTQTPRYLIKTRGQQVTLSCSPISGHRSVSWYQQTPGQGLQFLFEYFSETQRNKGNFPGRFSGRQFSNSRSEMNVSTLELGDSALYLCASSLAGGTSSNEQFFGPGTRLTVL.

The V call is TRBV5-1, the J call TRBJ2-2; D unclear. The germline V gene encodes CDR1 SGHRS and CDR2 YFSETQ. This CDR3 comprises 18 residues. V was trimmed by 0 bases and J by 0 bases, leaving 15 bases between them. This CDR3 is CASSLARQVVPNTGELFF. The CDR3 coding sequence is TGCGCCAGCAGCTTGGCCCGCCAGGTGGTCCCGAACACCGGGGAGCTGTTTTTT.

The chain recombines TRBV2 with TRBJ2-1, with D maybe TRBD2 (7 bases). The CDR3 consists of 14 residues. Looked up from germline, CDR1 is SNHLY and CDR2 is FYNNEI. V was clipped by 4 bases and J by 9 bases, with 16 bases between them. CDR3 in amino acids: CASSVRRGGGEQFF. CDR3 nucleotide sequence: TGTGCCAGCAGTGTCCGCAGGGGCGGGGGTGAGCAGTTCTTC.